Each of the 21 T cell receptor beta chains below was sequenced from the same sample in a study of blood T cell repertoires in COVID-19. Here immunoSEQ multiplex PCR was the method, and the copy in TCRdb shows in-frame clones only, minus some. The table records some 200,000 clones, roughly nine tenths of them present only once. The sample comprised peripheral blood. Receptors were obtained from a woman aged 50 to 65 with acute or convalescent COVID-19.

The J gene is TRBJ1-1, the V gene TRBV5-1; 9 bases align to TRBD1. The CDR3 loop spans 14 amino acids. CDR1 and CDR2 (germline): SGHRS, YFSETQ. The J segment lost 5 bases and the V segment lost 5 bases, leaving 7 bases of the junction unmatched. Written as DNA, the CDR3 is TGCGCCAGCAGTAAACAGGGGGCGCGGACTGAAGCTTTCTTT. It specifies CASSKQGARTEAFF. Looking up the rest from reference TRBV5-1 and TRBJ1-1 gives the full variable domain: KAGVTQTPRYLIKTRGQQVTLSCSPISGHRSVSWYQQTPGQGLQFLFEYFSETQRNKGNFPGRFSGRQFSNSRSEMNVSTLELGDSALYLCASSKQGARTEAFFGQGTRLTVV.

The CDR3 coding sequence is TGTGCCAGCAGTGCGGGACTAGCGAGTTACGAGCAGTACTTC. It translates to CASSAGLASYEQYF. The chain recombines TRBV27 with TRBJ2-7, with 10 bases fitting TRBD2. Germline loops: CDR1 MNHEY, CDR2 SMNVEV (reference sequence). The CDR3 has 14 amino acids. The trim removed 5 bases at V and 4 bases at J, leaving 5 bases unmatched.

The J gene is TRBJ1-4, the V gene TRBV6-6; 10 bases are a match to TRBD1. CDR3 size: 15 residues. J gave up 6 bases and V 0 bases, and 1 base lay outside the gene matches. Germline V CDR1 and CDR2: MNHNY, SVGAGI (reference sequence). As DNA, the CDR3 is TGTGCCAGCAGTTACTCCGGGACAGGGGATGAAAAACTGTTTTTT. Amino acids: CASSYSGTGDEKLFF.

This chain links TRBV9 with TRBJ2-1, with D uncertain. Germline CDR1 SGDLS, CDR2 YYNGEE. CDR3 length: 10 amino acids. V lost 10 bases to trimming and J lost 9 bases, with 11 bases between them. The CDR3 here is CASVGVEQFF. CDR3 bases: TGTGCCTCTGTGGGCGTTGAGCAGTTCTTC.

The chain couples TRBV18 to TRBJ2-7, with TRBD2 matching 10 bases. Germline values: CDR1 KGHSH, CDR2 LQKENI. V gave up 3 bases and J gave up 4 bases; unmatched junction bases: 3. There are 14 residues in the CDR3. CDR3 region: CASSPSGGSYEQYF. CDR3 nucleotide sequence: TGTGCCAGCTCACCTAGCGGGGGGAGTTACGAGCAGTACTTC.

The chain joins TRBV11-3 to TRBJ2-1; no clear D. Germline CDR1 and CDR2: SGHNT and YENEEA. Trimming shortened V by 3 bases and J by 4 bases, and 19 bases separated the two germline ends. The CDR3 runs to 17 residues. This CDR3 reads CASSFPPDTPDYNEQFF. The CDR3 DNA reads as TGTGCCAGCAGCTTCCCCCCCGACACGCCAGATTACAATGAGCAGTTCTTC.

The V call is TRBV7-9, the J call TRBJ2-3, with D tentatively TRBD1 (5 bases). Trimming left V 1 base short and J 0 bases short, with 11 bases between. Germline V gives CDR1 SEHNR, CDR2 FQNEAQ (reference sequence). The CDR3 contains 16 residues. Here the CDR3 reads CASSLDLTASTDTQYF. Written as DNA, the CDR3 is TGTGCCAGCAGCTTAGACTTGACAGCAAGCACAGATACGCAGTATTTT.

This clone turned up a few times. CDR3 loop: CASSPRTDYYEQYF. CDR3 bases: TGCGCCAGCAGCCCCCGGACGGACTACTACGAGCAGTACTTC. V and J are TRBV5-1 and TRBJ2-7; possibly TRBD2 for D (6 bases). Germline CDR1 is SGHRS and CDR2 is YFSETQ. The CDR3 is 14 amino acids. Between the trimmed V and J ends, which lost 4 bases and 3 bases, there was a span of 14 bases.

The chain is built from TRBV29-1 and TRBJ2-3; 10 positions agree with TRBD2. The CDR3 loop spans 15 amino acids. CDR1 is SQVTM and CDR2 is ANQGSEA in the germline V gene. Losses at the gene ends were 6 bases for V and 0 bases for J; bases not matched to a gene: 6. The CDR3 loop reads CSVRGLAVSTDTQYF. CDR3 DNA sequence: TGCAGCGTCCGTGGACTAGCGGTTAGCACAGATACGCAGTATTTT.

The genes are TRBV6-4 and TRBJ2-1; maybe TRBD1 (6 bases). With 6 bases removed from V and 0 bases from J, the gap between germline ends came to 12 bases. Germline V gene data show CDR1 as MRHNA and CDR2 as SNTAGT. The CDR3 is made up of 15 amino acids. The CDR3 DNA is TGTGCCAGCAGCCCGACAGGCACCTCCTACAATGAGCAGTTCTTC. Its protein is CASSPTGTSYNEQFF.

The chain combines TRBV9 with TRBJ1-1; 8 bases map to TRBD1. The germline CDR1 and CDR2 sequences are SGDLS and YYNGEE. CDR3 length: 15 residues. J lost 3 bases, V lost 0 bases, and 4 bases had no gene match. The CDR3 sequence: CASSVGQGPYTEAFF. The CDR3 coding sequence is TGTGCCAGCAGCGTAGGACAGGGGCCCTACACTGAAGCTTTCTTT. Together with reference TRBV9 and TRBJ1-1, the CDR3 gives the full variable domain: DSGVTQTPKHLITATGQRVTLRCSPRSGDLSVYWYQQSLDQGLQFLIQYYNGEERAKGNILERFSAQQFPDLHSELNLSSLELGDSALYFCASSVGQGPYTEAFFGQGTRLTVV.

The chain joins TRBV9 to TRBJ1-2; D gene unclear. Trimming removed 0 bases from V and 2 bases from J, with 11 bases in between. Germline V lookup: CDR1 SGDLS, CDR2 YYNGEE. The CDR3 contains 15 residues. This CDR3 is CASSVATSENYGYTF. CDR3 DNA: TGTGCCAGCAGCGTAGCTACTTCTGAGAACTATGGCTACACCTTC.

This chain connects TRBV5-1 to TRBJ2-5; weak D call: TRBD1 (6 bases). CDR3 size: 15 residues. Deletions cut 2 bases from V and 5 bases from J, with 16 bases between. Germline lookup yields CDR1 SGHRS and CDR2 YFSETQ. CDR3 bases: TGCGCCAGCAGCTTTGGGACAATACGGGACGAGACCCAGTACTTC. Protein: CASSFGTIRDETQYF.

Written as DNA, the CDR3 is TGTGCCAGCCGCTACAGGTCGTCGCATGGCTACACCTTC. Amino acid sequence: CASRYRSSHGYTF. The chain employs TRBV12-3 or TRBV12-4 and TRBJ1-2; TRBD1 might be the D (5 bases). CDR3 length: 13 amino acids. Trimming stripped 8 bases from V and 6 bases from J, with 16 bases between.

V usage is TRBV4-1 and J usage is TRBJ1-2, with 8 bases identical to TRBD1. The V gene's germline CDR1 is MGHRA and CDR2 YSYEKL. The CDR3 length is 14 residues. J lost 5 bases, V lost 1 base, and 3 bases had no gene match. In nucleotides, the CDR3 is TGCGCCAGCAGCCAAGGGGACAGGAAGTATGGCTACACCTTC. Its translation is CASSQGDRKYGYTF.

Note on this clone: Different DNA sequences within this sample yield the same CDR3. The chain is built from TRBV3-1 (or the pseudogene TRBV3-2) and TRBJ2-7; 7 nucleotides agree with TRBD2. V dropped 1 base and J dropped 0; count of bases not matched to a gene: 0. Germline loops: CDR1 LGHDT, CDR2 YNNKEL (reference sequence). The CDR3 contains 14 residues. The CDR3 DNA reads TGTGCCAGCAGCCAAGGGACTAGCTCCTACGAGCAGTACTTC. Translation gives CASSQGTSSYEQYF.

This rearrangement joins TRBV27 to TRBJ1-5; 11 bases line up with TRBD1. V was pared by 8 bases and J by 5 bases, with 8 bases of the junction left unmatched. The CDR3 runs to 15 residues. Germline V CDR1 and CDR2: MNHEY, SMNVEV (reference sequence). The CDR3 nucleotides are TGTGCCAGCGGCAAGGGACAGGGGGGAGATCAGCCCCAGCATTTT. Residues: CASGKGQGGDQPQHF.

The V gene is TRBV14, the J gene TRBJ1-2; the D is unclear. V was pared by 0 bases and J by 4 bases, with 12 bases between. The length of the CDR3 is 15 residues. Germline CDR1 reads SGHDN; CDR2 reads FVKESK. In nucleotides, the CDR3 is TGTGCCAGCAGCCAAGATAACAGACCGGTCTATGGCTACACCTTC. It specifies CASSQDNRPVYGYTF.

V is TRBV7-2 and J is TRBJ2-1; TRBD1 agrees at 9 bases. With 0 bases clipped from V and 8 bases from J, the junction kept 11 bases outside the gene matches. Germline lookup yields CDR1 SGHTA and CDR2 FQGNSA. The CDR3 runs 17 residues. For the CDR3, the DNA is TGTGCCAGCAGCTTAGCCGGGACAGGGTGGGGCGGCGATGAGCAGTTCTTC. Translation: CASSLAGTGWGGDEQFF.

The V gene is TRBV7-2, the J gene TRBJ1-2; D perhaps matches TRBD1 (5 bases). Trimming cost V 3 bases and J 1 base, with 6 bases left between them. Looked up from germline, CDR1 is SGHTA and CDR2 is FQGNSA. This CDR3 region has 13 residues. The DNA of the CDR3 is TGTGCCAGCAGCTTCGGGGGTAACTATGGCTACACCTTC. Translating gives CASSFGGNYGYTF.

This sequence joins TRBV3-1 (or the pseudogene TRBV3-2) and TRBJ2-5; D is possibly TRBD2 (5 bases). V was trimmed by 3 bases and J by 2 bases, leaving 13 bases between them. The CDR3 is 15 residues long. Germline V gene lookup returns CDR1 LGHDT and CDR2 YNNKEL (reference sequence). The CDR3 bases are TGTGCCAGCAGCCACCACATGGACTTTCAAGAGACCCAGTACTTC. Residues: CASSHHMDFQETQYF.